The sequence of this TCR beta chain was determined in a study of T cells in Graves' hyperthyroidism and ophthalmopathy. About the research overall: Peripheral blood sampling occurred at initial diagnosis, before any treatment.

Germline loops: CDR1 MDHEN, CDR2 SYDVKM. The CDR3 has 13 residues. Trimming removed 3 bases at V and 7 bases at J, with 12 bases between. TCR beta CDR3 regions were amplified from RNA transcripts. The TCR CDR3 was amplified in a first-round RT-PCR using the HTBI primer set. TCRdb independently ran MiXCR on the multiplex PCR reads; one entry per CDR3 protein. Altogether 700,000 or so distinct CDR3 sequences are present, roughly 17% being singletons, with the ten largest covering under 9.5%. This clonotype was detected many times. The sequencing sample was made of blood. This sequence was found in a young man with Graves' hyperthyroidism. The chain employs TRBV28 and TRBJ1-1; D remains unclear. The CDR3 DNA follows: TGTGCCAGCAGTTTCCGGACGGGTAGTGAAGCTTTCTTT. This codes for CASSFRTGSEAFF.